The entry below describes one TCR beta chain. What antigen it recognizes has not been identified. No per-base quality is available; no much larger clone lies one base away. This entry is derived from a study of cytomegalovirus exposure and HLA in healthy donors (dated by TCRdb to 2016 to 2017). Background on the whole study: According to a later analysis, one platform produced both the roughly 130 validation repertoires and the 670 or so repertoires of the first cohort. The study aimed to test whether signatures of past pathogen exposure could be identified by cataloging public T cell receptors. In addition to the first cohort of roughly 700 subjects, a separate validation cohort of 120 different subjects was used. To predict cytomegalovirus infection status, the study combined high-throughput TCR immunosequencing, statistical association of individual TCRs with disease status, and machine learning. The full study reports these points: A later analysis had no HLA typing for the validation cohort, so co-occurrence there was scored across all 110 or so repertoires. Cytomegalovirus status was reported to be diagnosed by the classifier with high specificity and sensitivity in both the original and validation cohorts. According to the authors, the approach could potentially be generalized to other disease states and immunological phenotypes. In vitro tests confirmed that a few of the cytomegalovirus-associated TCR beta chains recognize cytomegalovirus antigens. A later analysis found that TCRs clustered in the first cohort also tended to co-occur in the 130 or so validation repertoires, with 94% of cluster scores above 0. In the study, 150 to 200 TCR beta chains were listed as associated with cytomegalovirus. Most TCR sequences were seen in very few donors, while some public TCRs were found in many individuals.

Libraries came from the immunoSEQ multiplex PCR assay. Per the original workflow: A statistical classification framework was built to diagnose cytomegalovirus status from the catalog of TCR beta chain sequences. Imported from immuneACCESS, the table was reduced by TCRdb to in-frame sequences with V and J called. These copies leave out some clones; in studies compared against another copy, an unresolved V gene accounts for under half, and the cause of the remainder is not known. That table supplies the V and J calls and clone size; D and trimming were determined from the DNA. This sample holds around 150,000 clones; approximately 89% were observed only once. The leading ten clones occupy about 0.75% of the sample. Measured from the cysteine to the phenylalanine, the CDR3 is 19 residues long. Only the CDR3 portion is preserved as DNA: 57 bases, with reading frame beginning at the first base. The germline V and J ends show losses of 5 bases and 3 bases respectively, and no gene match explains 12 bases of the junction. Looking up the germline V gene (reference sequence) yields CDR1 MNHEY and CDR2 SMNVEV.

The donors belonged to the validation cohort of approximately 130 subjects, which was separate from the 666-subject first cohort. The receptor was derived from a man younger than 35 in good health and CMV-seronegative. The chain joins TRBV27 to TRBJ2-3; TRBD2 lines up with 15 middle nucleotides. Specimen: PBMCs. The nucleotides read TGTGCCAGCAGTAAGGGACTAGCGGGGGGCCCGGGTAGTACAGATACGCAGTATTTT. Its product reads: CASSKGLAGGPGSTDTQYF.